This entry lists 5 T cell receptor beta chains sequenced from one sample in a study of beta chain features in type 1 diabetes listed by TCRdb under 2018. What the study reported, not specific to this receptor: A moderate but significant shortening of TCRB CDR3 length was observed in type 1 diabetes patients in all four CD4+ subsets.

The antigens of these receptors remain unknown. The library was generated by the immunoSEQ multiplex PCR assay. The entire amount of isolated RNA was reverse transcribed using the High Capacity cDNA Reverse Transcription Kit, so the sequenced TCRB transcripts were expressed ones. TCRdb obtained this table from immuneACCESS and retained in-frame rearrangements with V and J assigned. These tables miss some clones; where compared with another copy, unresolved V genes account for less than half of the shortfall, and the remainder is unexplained. The sample table records 600,000 or so clones; around an eighth of these occur just once. Roughly 0.04% of the sample goes to the ten largest clones. The sample comprised naive CD4+ T cells from blood. Per the publication, the cell subset or site label means: true naive CD4+ T cells. The receptors shown here come from a young man with type 1 diabetes.

This clone was observed a handful of times. The chain recombines TRBV28 with TRBJ1-6, with a weak D call TRBD1 (5 bases). This CDR3 contains 11 residues. The V gene lost 5 bases and the J gene lost 14 bases, with 10 bases spanning the gap. Germline V gives CDR1 MDHEN, CDR2 SYDVKM. CDR3 in amino acids: CASSTWDSLHF. Here the CDR3 DNA reads TGTGCCAGCAGTACCTGGGACTCCCTCCACTTT.

This clone has a handful of counts. The V call is TRBV6-5, the J call TRBJ2-3; TRBD2 agrees at 7 bases. The V gene end was trimmed by 0 bases and the J gene end by 0 bases; junction bases not matched to a gene: 3. CDR1 is MNHEY and CDR2 is SVGAGI in the germline V gene. The CDR3 is made up of 16 amino acids. CDR3 bases: TGTGCCAGCAGTTACTCAGGGCGGGGGAGCACAGATACGCAGTATTTT. Amino acid sequence: CASSYSGRGSTDTQYF.

The V call is TRBV18, the J call TRBJ1-2; D gene unclear. CDR3 size: 12 residues. Between the trimmed V and J ends, which lost 6 bases and 3 bases, there was a span of 8 bases. CDR1 is KGHSH and CDR2 is LQKENI in the germline V gene. CDR3 residues: CASSLGDYGYTF. The CDR3 DNA reads as TGTGCCAGCTCCCTAGGAGACTATGGCTACACCTTC.

This clone has just a few counts. The chain links TRBV19 to TRBJ2-7; possibly TRBD1 for D (6 bases). V lost 5 bases, J lost 1 base, and 6 bases lay in between. CDR1 and CDR2 from the germline V gene are LNHDA and SQIVND (reference sequence). CDR3 length: 12 amino acids. This CDR3 reads CASSGQSYEQYF. The CDR3, as DNA: TGTGCCAGTAGTGGACAGTCCTACGAGCAGTACTTC. The full variable domain, in which reference TRBV19 and TRBJ2-7 provide the parts outside the CDR3, is DGGITQSPKYLFRKEGQNVTLSCEQNLNHDAMYWYRQDPGQGLRLIYYSQIVNDFQKGDIAEGYSVSREKKESFPLTVTSAQKNPTAFYLCASSGQSYEQYFGPGTRLTVT.

This clone was seen only a few times. The chain has TRBV6-5 and TRBJ1-2; D ambiguous. Germline V gene sequence: CDR1 MNHEY, CDR2 SVGAGI. Trimming removed 7 bases at V and 7 bases at J, with 16 bases between. This CDR3 is built from 13 residues. The CDR3 loop reads CASTPGGYRGYTF. The CDR3 bases are TGTGCCAGCACTCCGGGTGGGTATCGTGGCTACACCTTC.